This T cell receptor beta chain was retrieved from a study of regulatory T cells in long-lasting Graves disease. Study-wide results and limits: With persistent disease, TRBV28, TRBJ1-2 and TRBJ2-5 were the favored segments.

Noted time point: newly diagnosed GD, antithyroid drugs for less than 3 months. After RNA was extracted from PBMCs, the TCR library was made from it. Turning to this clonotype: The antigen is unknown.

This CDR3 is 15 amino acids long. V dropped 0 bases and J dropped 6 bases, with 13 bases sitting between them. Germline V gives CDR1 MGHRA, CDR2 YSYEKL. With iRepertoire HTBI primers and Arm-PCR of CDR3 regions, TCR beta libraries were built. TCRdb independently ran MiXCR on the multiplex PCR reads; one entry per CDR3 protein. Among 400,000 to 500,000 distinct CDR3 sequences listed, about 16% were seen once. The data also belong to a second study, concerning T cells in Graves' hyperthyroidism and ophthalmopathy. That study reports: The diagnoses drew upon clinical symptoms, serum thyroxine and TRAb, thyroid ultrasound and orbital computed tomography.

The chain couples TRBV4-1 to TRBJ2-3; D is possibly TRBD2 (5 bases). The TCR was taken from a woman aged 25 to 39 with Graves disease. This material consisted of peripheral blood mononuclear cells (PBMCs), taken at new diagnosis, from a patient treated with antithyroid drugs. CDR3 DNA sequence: TGCGCCAGCAGCCAAGATGGTAGTAGCGCGGATACGCAGTATTTT. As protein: CASSQDGSSADTQYF.